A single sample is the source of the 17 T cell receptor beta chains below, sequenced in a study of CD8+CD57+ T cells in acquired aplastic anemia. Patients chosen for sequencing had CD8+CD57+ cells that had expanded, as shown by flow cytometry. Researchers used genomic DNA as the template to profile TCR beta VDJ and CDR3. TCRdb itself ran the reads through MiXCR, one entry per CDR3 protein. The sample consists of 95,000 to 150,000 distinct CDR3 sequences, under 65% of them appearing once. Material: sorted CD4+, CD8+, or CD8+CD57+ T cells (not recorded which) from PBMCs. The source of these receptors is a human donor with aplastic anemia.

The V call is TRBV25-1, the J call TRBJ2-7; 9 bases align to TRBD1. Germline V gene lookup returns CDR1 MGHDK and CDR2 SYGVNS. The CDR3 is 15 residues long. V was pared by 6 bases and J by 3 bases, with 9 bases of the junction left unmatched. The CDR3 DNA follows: TGTGCCAGCAGCTTGGGGGGACAGGGAGGCTACGAGCAGTACTTC. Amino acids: CASSLGGQGGYEQYF.

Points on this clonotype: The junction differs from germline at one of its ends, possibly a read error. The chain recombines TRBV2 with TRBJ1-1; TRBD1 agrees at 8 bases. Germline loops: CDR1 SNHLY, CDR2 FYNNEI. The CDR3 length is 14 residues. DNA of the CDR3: TGTGCCAGCAGTATGACAGGGGCGAACACTGTAGCTTTCTTT. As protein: CASSMTGANTVAFF.

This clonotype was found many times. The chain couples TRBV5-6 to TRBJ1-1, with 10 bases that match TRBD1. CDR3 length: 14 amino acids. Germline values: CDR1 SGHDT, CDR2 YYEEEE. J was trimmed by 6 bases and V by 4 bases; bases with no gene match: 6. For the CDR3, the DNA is TGTGCCAGCAGCCTTGGGGGACAGGGGTCTGAAGCTTTCTTT. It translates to CASSLGGQGSEAFF. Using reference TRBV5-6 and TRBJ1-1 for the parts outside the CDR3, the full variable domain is DAGVTQSPTHLIKTRGQQVTLRCSPKSGHDTVSWYQQALGQGPQFIFQYYEEEERQRGNFPDRFSGHQFPNYSSELNVNALLLGDSALYLCASSLGGQGSEAFFGQGTRLTVV.

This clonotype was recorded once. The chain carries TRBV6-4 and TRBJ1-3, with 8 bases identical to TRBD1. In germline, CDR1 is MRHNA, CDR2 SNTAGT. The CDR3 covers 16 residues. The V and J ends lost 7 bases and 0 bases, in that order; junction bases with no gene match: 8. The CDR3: CASTGTGGSSGNTIYF. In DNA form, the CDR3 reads TGTGCCAGCACCGGGACAGGAGGGAGCTCTGGAAACACCATATATTTT.

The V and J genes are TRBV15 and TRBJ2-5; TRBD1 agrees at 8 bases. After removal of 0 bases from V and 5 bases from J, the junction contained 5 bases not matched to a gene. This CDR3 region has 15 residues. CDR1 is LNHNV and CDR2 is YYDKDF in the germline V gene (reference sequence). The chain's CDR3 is CATSRDRGQAETQYF. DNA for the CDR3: TGTGCCACCAGCAGAGACAGGGGGCAGGCGGAGACCCAGTACTTC.

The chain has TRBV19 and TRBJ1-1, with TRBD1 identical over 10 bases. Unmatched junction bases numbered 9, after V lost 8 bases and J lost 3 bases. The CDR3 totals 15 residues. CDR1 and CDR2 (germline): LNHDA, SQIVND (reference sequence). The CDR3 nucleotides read TGTGCCAGTTTAGACAGGGGGCGCGGACACACTGAAGCTTTCTTT. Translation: CASLDRGRGHTEAFF.

The CDR3 spells CAIRSPGLGTEAFF. In DNA form, the CDR3 reads TGTGCCATCAGGTCGCCAGGGTTAGGCACTGAAGCTTTCTTT. This chain joins TRBV6-1 and TRBJ1-1; D is possibly TRBD1 (5 bases). This CDR3 is 14 amino acids long. CDR1 is MNHNS, CDR2 SASEGT, per germline. Trimming cost V 10 bases and J 4 bases, with 19 bases left between them.

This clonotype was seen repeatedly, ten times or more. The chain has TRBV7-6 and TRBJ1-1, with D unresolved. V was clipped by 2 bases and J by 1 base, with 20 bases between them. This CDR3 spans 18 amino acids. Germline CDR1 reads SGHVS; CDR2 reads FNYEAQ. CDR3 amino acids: CASSLKTHFGGWNTEAFF. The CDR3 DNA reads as TGTGCCAGCAGCTTAAAAACCCACTTCGGCGGCTGGAACACTGAAGCTTTCTTT.

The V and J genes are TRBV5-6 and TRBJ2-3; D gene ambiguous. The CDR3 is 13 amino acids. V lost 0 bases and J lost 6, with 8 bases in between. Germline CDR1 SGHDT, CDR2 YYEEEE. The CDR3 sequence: CASSLGGRDTQYF. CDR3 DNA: TGTGCCAGCAGCTTGGGAGGTAGGGATACGCAGTATTTT.

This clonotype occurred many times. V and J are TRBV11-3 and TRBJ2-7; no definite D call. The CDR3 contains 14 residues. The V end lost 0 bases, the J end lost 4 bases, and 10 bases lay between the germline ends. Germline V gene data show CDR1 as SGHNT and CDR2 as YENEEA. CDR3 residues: CASSLDLDLYEQYF. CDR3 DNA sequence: TGTGCCAGCAGCTTAGATCTTGACCTATACGAGCAGTACTTC.

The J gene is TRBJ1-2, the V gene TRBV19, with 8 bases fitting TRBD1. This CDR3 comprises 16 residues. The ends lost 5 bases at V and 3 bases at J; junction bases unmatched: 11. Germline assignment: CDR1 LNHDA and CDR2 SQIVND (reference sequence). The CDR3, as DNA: TGTGCCAGTAGTGTGGATGACAGGGGTATAGACTATGGCTACACCTTC. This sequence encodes CASSVDDRGIDYGYTF.

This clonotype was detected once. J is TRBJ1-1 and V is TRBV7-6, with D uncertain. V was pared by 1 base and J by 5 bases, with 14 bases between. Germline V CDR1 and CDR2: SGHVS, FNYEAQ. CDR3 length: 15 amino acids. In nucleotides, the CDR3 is TGTGCCAGCAGCTTAGGGTCTGGGATGAGAACTGAAGCTTTCTTT. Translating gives CASSLGSGMRTEAFF. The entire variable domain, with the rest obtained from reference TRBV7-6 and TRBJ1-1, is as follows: GAGVSQSPRYKVTKRGQDVALRCDPISGHVSLYWYRQALGQGPEFLTYFNYEAQQDKSGLPNDRFSAERPEGSISTLTIQRTEQRDSAMYRCASSLGSGMRTEAFFGQGTRLTVV.

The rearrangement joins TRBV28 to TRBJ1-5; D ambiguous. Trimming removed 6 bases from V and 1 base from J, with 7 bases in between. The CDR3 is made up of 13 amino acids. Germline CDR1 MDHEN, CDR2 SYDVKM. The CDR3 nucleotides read TGTGCCAGCAGCATAGGGAGCAATCAGCCCCAGCATTTT. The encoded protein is CASSIGSNQPQHF. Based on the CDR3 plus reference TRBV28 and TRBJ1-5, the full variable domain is DVKVTQSSRYLVKRTGEKVFLECVQDMDHENMFWYRQDPGLGLRLIYFSYDVKMKEKGDIPEGYSVSREKKERFSLILESASTNQTSMYLCASSIGSNQPQHFGDGTRLSIL.

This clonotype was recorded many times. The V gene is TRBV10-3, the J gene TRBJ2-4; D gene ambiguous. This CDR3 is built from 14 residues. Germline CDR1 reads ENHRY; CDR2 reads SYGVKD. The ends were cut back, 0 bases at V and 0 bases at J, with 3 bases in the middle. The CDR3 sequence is CAISESLAKNIQYF. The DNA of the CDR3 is TGTGCCATCAGTGAGTCGTTAGCCAAAAACATTCAGTACTTC.

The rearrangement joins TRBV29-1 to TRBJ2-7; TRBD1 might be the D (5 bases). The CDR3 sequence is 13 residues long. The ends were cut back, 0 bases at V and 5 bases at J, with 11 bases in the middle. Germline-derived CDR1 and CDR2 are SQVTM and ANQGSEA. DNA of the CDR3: TGCAGCGTTGAAGATCTTACAGGTAACGAGCAGTACTTC. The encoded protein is CSVEDLTGNEQYF.

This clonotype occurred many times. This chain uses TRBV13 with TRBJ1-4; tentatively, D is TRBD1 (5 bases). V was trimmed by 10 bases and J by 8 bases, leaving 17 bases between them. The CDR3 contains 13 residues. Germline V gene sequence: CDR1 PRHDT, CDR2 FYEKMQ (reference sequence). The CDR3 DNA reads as TGTGCCACGAGCGGGGCACCATCAGAAAAACTGTTTTTT. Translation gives CATSGAPSEKLFF.

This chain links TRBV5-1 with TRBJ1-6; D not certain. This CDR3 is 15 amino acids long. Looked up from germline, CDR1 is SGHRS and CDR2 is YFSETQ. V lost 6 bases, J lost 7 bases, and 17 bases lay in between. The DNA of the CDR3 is TGCGCCAGCACCCTGAATGGCCTACGGAATTCACCCCTCCACTTT. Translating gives CASTLNGLRNSPLHF.